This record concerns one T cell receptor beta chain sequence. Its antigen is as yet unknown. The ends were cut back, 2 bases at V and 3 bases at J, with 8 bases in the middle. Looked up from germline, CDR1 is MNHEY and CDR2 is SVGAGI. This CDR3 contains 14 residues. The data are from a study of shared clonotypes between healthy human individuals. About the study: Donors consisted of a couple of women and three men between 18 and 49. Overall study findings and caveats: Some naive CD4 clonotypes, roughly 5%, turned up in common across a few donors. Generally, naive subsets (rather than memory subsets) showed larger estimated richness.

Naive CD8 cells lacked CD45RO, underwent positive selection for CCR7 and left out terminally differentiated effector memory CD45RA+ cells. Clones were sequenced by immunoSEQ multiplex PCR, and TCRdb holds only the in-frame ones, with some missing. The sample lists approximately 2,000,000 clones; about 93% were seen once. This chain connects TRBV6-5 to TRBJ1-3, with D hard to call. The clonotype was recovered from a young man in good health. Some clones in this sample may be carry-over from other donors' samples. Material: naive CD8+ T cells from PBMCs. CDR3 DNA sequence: TGTGCCAGCAGTTACCACGTCCGTGGAAACACCATATATTTT. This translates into CASSYHVRGNTIYF.